This TCR beta chain was identified during a study of regulatory T cells in long-lasting Graves disease. Indicated time point: persistent/refractory GD, antithyroid drugs over 5 years with positive TRAb. The TCR library used RNA extracted from PBMCs. Libraries of TCR beta came from iRepertoire HTBI primers plus Arm-PCR of CDR3 regions. TCRdb redid the calling of the multiplex PCR reads with MiXCR, one entry per CDR3 protein. The repertoire holds 310,000 or so distinct CDR3 sequences, with about 18% as singletons. Study-wide results and caveats: Newly diagnosed patients shared around 910 public clonotypes; persistent patients shared approximately 2,900. Limited sample numbers may have lowered accuracy. Preferential use of TRBV28, TRBJ1-2 and TRBJ2-5 was seen in persistent disease.

Germline CDR1 reads SNHLY; CDR2 reads FYNNEI. CDR3 length: 14 amino acids. The trim removed 10 bases at V and 6 bases at J, leaving 11 bases unmatched. This clonotype was found once. Its cognate antigen is unknown. This may be a read error: a much more frequent sequence differs by one nucleotide. The chain has TRBV2 and TRBJ1-5; TRBD1 matches at 8 bases. The receptor's source is a female donor with Graves disease. The sequencing used peripheral blood mononuclear cells (PBMCs), collected when the disease was refractory, from a patient treated with antithyroid drugs. This CDR3 is CANRGGTAGQPQHF. The CDR3 DNA is TGTGCCAACAGGGGGGGGACGGCGGGTCAGCCCCAGCATTTT. The variable domain in full, with the rest retrieved from reference TRBV2 and TRBJ1-5, is EPEVTQTPSHQVTQMGQEVILRCVPISNHLYFYWYRQILGQKVEFLVSFYNNEISEKSEIFDDQFSVERPDGSNFTLKIRSTKLEDSAMYFCANRGGTAGQPQHFGDGTRLSIL.